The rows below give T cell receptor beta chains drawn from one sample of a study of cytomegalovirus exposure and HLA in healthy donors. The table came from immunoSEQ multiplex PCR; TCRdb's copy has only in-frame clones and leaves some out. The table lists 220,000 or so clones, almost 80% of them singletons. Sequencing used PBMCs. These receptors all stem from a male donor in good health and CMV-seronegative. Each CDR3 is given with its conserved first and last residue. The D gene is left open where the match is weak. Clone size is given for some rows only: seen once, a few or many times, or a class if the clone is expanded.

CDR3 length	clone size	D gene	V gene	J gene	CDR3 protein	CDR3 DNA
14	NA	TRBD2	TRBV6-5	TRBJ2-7	CASSPRGAGDEQYF	TGTGCCAGCAGTCCCCGCGGAGCGGGAGACGAGCAGTACTTC
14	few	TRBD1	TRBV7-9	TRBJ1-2	CASSHDRVGYGYTF	TGTGCCAGCAGCCATGACAGGGTTGGTTATGGCTACACCTTC
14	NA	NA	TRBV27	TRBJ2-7	CASSLSAEYYEQYF	TGTGCCAGCAGTTTATCAGCGGAATACTACGAGCAGTACTTC
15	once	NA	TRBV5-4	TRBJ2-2	CASSLVLGGSGELFF	TGTGCCAGCAGCTTGGTATTGGGGGGATCAGGGGAGCTGTTTTTT
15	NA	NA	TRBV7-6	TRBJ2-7	CASSLAGHSSYEQYF	TGTGCCAGCAGCTTAGCGGGACACAGCTCCTACGAGCAGTACTTC
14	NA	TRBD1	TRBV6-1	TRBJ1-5	CASSDEDRTQPQHF	TGTGCCAGCAGTGATGAGGACAGGACTCAGCCCCAGCATTTT
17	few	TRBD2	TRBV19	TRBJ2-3	CASRRGLADLSTDTQYF	TGTGCCAGTAGAAGAGGACTAGCGGATTTAAGCACAGATACGCAGTATTTT
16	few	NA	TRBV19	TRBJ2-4	CATSHLVGGGENIQYF	TGTGCCACGAGCCACCTAGTCGGGGGTGGAGAGAACATTCAGTACTTC
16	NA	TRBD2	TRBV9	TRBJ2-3	CASSPRVAGTTDTQYF	TGTGCCAGCAGCCCCCGGGTAGCGGGGACCACAGATACGCAGTATTTT
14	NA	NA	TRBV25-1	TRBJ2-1	CASKGDADSNEQFF	TGTGCCAGCAAAGGAGACGCCGATTCCAATGAGCAGTTCTTC
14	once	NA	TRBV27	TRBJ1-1	CASSYLEGNTEAFF	TGTGCCAGCAGTTATTTGGAGGGTAACACTGAAGCTTTCTTT
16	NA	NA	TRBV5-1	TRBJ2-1	CASSLARRSEHNEQFF	TGCGCCAGCAGCTTGGCGAGGAGGTCGGAACACAATGAGCAGTTCTTC
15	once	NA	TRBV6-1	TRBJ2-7	CASSERGLRSYEQYF	TGTGCCAGCAGTGAAAGAGGACTAAGGAGCTACGAGCAGTACTTC
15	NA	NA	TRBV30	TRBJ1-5	CAWSVPLGGYQPQHF	TGTGCCTGGAGTGTACCCTTGGGGGGATACCAGCCCCAGCATTTT
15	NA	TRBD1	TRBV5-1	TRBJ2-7	CASSLGGTGGDEQYF	TGCGCCAGCAGCTTGGGCGGGACAGGGGGCGATGAGCAGTACTTC
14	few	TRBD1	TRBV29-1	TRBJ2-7	CSVETGTGTYEQYF	TGCAGCGTTGAGACCGGGACAGGGACCTACGAGCAGTACTTC